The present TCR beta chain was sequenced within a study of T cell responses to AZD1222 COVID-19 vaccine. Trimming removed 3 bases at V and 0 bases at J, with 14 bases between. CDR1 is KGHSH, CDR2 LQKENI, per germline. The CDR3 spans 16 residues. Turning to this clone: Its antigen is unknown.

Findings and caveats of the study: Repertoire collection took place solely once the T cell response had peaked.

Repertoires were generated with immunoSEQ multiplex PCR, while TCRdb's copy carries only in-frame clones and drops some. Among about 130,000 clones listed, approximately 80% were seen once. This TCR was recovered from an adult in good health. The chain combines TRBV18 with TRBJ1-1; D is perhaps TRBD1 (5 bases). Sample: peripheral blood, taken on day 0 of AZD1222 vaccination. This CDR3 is CASSPIGAGLNTEAFF. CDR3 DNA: TGTGCCAGCTCACCGATCGGGGCAGGCCTGAACACTGAAGCTTTCTTT.